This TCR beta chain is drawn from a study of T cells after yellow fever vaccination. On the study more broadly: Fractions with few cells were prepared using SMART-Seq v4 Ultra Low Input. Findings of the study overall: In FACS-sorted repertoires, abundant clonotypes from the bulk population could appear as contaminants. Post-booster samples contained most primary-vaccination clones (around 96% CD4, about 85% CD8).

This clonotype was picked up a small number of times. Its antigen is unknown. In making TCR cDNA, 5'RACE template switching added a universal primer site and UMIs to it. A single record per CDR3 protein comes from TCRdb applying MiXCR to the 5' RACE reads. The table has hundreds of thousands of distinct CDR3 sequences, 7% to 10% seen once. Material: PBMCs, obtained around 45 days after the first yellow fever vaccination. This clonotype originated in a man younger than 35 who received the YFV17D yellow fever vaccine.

The DNA for the CDR3 is TGTGCCAGCAGCTTACGCGGGGGCCGGGCAGATACGCAGTATTTT. This codes for CASSLRGGRADTQYF. This rearrangement joins TRBV7-2 to TRBJ2-3, with D maybe TRBD2 (7 bases). CDR3 length: 15 residues. Trimming removed 2 bases at V and 4 bases at J, with 13 bases between. Germline V gene lookup returns CDR1 SGHTA and CDR2 FQGNSA.